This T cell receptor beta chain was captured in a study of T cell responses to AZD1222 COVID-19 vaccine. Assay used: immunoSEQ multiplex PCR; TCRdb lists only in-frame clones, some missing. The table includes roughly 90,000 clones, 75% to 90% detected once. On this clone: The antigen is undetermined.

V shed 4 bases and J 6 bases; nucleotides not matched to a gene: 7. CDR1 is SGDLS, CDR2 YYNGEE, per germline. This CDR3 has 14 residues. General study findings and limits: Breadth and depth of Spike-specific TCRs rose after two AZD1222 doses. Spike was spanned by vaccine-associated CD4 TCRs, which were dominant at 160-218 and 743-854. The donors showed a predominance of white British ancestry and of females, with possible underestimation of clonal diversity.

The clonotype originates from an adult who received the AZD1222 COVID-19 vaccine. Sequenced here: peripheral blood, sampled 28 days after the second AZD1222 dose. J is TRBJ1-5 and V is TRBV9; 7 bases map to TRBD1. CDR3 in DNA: TGTGCCAGCAGCAGTACAGGGGAGGGTCAGCCCCAGCATTTT. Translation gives CASSSTGEGQPQHF.